This T cell receptor (beta chain) was recovered during a study of T cell responses to AZD1222 COVID-19 vaccine. The study, taken as a whole, reports: Without day 14 samples, only post-peak T cell repertoires were studied. Spike-specific TCR breadth and depth were elevated following two AZD1222 doses.

Of note for this clone: Its antigen is undetermined.

V was clipped by 0 bases and J by 2 bases, with 4 bases between them. Germline lookup yields CDR1 SGHNT and CDR2 YYREEE (reference sequence). CDR3 length equals 13 residues. Measured with immunoSEQ multiplex PCR; TCRdb has only the in-frame clones, and not every one. Of roughly 190,000 clones listed, approximately 95% were seen once; the top ten hold about 3.9%. Sample: peripheral blood, taken on day 0 of AZD1222 vaccination. The gene calls are TRBV5-4 and TRBJ2-3, with D uncertain. This TCR was sampled from an adult in good health. CDR3 protein: CASSLVSTDTQYF. The DNA for the CDR3 is TGTGCCAGCAGCTTGGTTTCCACAGATACGCAGTATTTT.